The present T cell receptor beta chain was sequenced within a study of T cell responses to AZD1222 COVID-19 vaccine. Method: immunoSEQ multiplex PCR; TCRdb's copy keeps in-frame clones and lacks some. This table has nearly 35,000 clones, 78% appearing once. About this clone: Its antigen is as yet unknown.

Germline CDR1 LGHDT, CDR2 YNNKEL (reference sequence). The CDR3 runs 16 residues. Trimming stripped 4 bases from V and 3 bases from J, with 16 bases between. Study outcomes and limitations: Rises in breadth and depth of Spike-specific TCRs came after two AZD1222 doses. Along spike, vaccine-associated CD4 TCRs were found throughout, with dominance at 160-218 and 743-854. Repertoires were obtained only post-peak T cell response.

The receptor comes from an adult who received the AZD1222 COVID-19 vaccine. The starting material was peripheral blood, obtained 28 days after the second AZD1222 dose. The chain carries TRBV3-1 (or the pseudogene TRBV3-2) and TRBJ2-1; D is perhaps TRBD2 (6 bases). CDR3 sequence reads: CASSPSGSGNYNEQFF. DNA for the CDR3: TGTGCCAGCAGCCCCAGCGGTAGCGGAAACTACAATGAGCAGTTCTTC.